This T cell receptor beta chain was documented in a study of cytomegalovirus exposure and HLA in healthy donors. PCR employed 60 Vbeta and 13 Jbeta primers. Libraries were prepared by immunoSEQ multiplex PCR; TCRdb keeps only in-frame clonotypes and omits some of them. Of approximately 150,000 clones in the sample, around 90% are singletons; the top ten hold under 0.95%. Regarding the study as a whole: Analysis was carried out at a later point, and it linked a missense DCLRE1C variant to TCR beta V- and J-gene trimming.

The CDR3 has 13 residues. Germline loops: CDR1 MNHNS, CDR2 SASEGT. V was trimmed by 5 bases and J by 4 bases, leaving 11 bases between them. A remark on this clone: Its target is unknown.

The sequence derives from a woman in her 30s in good health and CMV-seronegative. The specimen was PBMCs. V and J are TRBV6-1 and TRBJ1-1, with a tentative D call TRBD1 (6 bases). Here the CDR3 DNA reads TGTGCCAGCAGTTGGGGGCATGGCACTGAAGCTTTCTTT. Protein product: CASSWGHGTEAFF.